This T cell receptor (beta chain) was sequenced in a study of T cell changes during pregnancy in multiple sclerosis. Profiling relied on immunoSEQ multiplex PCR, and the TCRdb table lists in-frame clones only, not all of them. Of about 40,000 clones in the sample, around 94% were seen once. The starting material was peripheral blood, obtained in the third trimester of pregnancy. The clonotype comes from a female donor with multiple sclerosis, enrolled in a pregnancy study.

This chain's CDR3 is CATGDRGFNQPQHF. The CDR3 region has the DNA TGTGCCACCGGAGACAGGGGGTTTAATCAGCCCCAGCATTTT. The genes are TRBV15 and TRBJ1-5; 9 bases align to TRBD1. Germline V gives CDR1 LNHNV, CDR2 YYDKDF (reference sequence). The CDR3 loop spans 14 amino acids. With V trimmed by 8 bases and J by 4 bases, 6 bases remained unmatched.